These 4 T cell receptor beta chains share one sample of origin, sequenced in a study of Ad26.COV2.S vaccination and SARS-CoV-2 variants. Using immunoSEQ multiplex PCR, the repertoire was profiled, and TCRdb retains in-frame clones only, with some absent. The table has more than 300,000 clones, around 83% seen once. Specified treatment: some 20 received Ad26.COV2.S at low or high dose, single or two shots; a few received placebo; per-sample allocation not given. Following the first vaccine or placebo injection, samples were taken on day 63. Specimen: peripheral blood, collected in a trial of Ad26.COV2.S vaccine versus placebo. The receptors shown here come from a person aged 18-65 years who received the Ad26.COV2.S COVID-19 vaccine or a placebo.

This chain connects TRBV3-1 (or the pseudogene TRBV3-2) to TRBJ2-2; unclear D gene. CDR3 length equals 13 residues. Per the germline V gene, CDR1 is LGHDT and CDR2 is YNNKEL (reference sequence). Trimming cost V 6 bases and J 0 bases, with 5 bases left between them. CDR3 protein: CASRTANTGELFF. CDR3 DNA: TGTGCCAGCAGAACGGCGAACACCGGGGAGCTGTTTTTT.

The J gene is TRBJ1-1, the V gene TRBV27; D not resolved. The V gene lost 3 bases and the J gene lost 6 bases, with 14 bases spanning the gap. There are 14 residues in the CDR3. Germline assignment: CDR1 MNHEY and CDR2 SMNVEV (reference sequence). Here the CDR3 reads CASSFDSLAAEAFF. DNA for the CDR3: TGTGCCAGCAGTTTCGACTCCTTAGCGGCTGAAGCTTTCTTT.

The J gene is TRBJ2-5, the V gene TRBV29-1, with 12 bases aligning to TRBD2. Germline V CDR1 and CDR2: SQVTM, ANQGSEA. The CDR3 runs 15 residues. J was trimmed by 5 bases and V by 5 bases; bases with no gene match: 9. This chain's CDR3 is CSVTTSGGPMETQYF. The CDR3 DNA is TGCAGCGTTACGACTAGCGGGGGACCGATGGAGACCCAGTACTTC. Looking up the rest from reference TRBV29-1 and TRBJ2-5 gives the full variable domain: SAVISQKPSRDICQRGTSLTIQCQVDSQVTMMFWYRQQPGQSLTLIATANQGSEATYESGFVIDKFPISRPNLTFSTLTVSNMSPEDSSIYLCSVTTSGGPMETQYFGPGTRLLVL.

The table lists this clone with a few counts. V is TRBV19 and J is TRBJ1-1, with a tentative D call TRBD1 (5 bases). This CDR3 comprises 13 residues. Deletions cut 5 bases from V and 11 bases from J, with 18 bases between. From germline, CDR1 is LNHDA and CDR2 SQIVND (reference sequence). The CDR3 DNA reads TGTGCCAGTAGTCTTCGACAGCCCCCGTCGGCTTTCTTT. Translating it yields CASSLRQPPSAFF.